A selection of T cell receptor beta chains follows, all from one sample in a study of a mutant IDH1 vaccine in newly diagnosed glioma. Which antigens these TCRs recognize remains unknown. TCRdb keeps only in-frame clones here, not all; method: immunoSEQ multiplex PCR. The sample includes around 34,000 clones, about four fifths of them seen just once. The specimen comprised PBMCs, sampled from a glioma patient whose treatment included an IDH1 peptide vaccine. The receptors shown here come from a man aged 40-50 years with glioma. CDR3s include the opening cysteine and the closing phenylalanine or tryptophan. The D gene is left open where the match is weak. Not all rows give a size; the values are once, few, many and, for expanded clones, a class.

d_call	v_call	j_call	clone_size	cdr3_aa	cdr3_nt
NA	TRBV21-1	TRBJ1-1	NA	CASSKSVDRGRDTEAFF	TGTGCCAGCAGCAAATCCGTGGACAGGGGGCGAGACACTGAAGCTTTCTTT
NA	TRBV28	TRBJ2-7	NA	CASSLPGWRGFEQYF	TGTGCCAGCAGTCTTCCCGGGTGGAGGGGCTTCGAGCAGTACTTC
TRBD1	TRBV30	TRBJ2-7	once	CAWMGGQVSREQYF	TGTGCCTGGATGGGGGGACAGGTGTCGCGCGAGCAGTACTTC
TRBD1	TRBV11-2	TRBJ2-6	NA	CASIKRDSSGANVLTF	TGTGCCAGCATCAAACGGGACAGCTCTGGGGCCAACGTCCTGACTTTC
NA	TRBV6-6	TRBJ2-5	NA	CASSYSRWETQYF	TGTGCCAGCAGTTACTCTAGGTGGGAGACCCAGTACTTC
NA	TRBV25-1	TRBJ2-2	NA	CASSITGELFF	TGTGCCAGCAGTATAACCGGGGAGCTGTTTTTT
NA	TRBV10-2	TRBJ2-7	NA	CASRDNSYEQYF	TGCGCCAGCAGAGACAACTCCTACGAGCAGTACTTC
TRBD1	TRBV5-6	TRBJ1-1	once	CASSPPEGAVAFF	TGTGCCAGCAGCCCCCCCGAGGGGGCAGTAGCTTTCTTT
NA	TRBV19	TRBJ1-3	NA	CASSPIGPHSGNTIYF	TGTGCCAGTAGCCCAATAGGGCCACACTCTGGAAACACCATATATTTT
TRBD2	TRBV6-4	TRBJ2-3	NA	CASSDGGGGATDTQYF	TGTGCCAGCAGTGACGGGGGCGGGGGGGCCACAGATACGCAGTATTTT
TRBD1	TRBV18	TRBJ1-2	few	CASSLADRPIGEGYTF	TGTGCCAGCTCACTGGCGGACAGGCCGATAGGAGAAGGCTACACCTTC
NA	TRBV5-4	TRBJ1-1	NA	CASSLVWHLNTEAFF	TGTGCCAGCAGCTTGGTATGGCACTTGAACACTGAAGCTTTCTTT
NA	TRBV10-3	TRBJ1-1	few	CATMNTEAFF	TGTGCCACCATGAACACTGAAGCTTTCTTT
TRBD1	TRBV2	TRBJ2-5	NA	CASSTRQGVETQYF	TGTGCCAGCAGCACCCGACAGGGGGTAGAGACCCAGTACTTC
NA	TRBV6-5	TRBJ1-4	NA	CASSFELGGDEKLFF	TGTGCCAGCAGCTTCGAGTTAGGCGGGGATGAAAAACTGTTTTTT
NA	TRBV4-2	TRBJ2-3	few	CASSQDQSGRRGDTQYF	TGTGCCAGCAGCCAAGATCAATCGGGGAGACGCGGAGATACGCAGTATTTT
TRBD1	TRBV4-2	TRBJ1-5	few	CASSLGLDRGRNQPQHF	TGTGCCAGCAGCCTAGGATTGGACAGGGGGCGCAATCAGCCCCAGCATTTT
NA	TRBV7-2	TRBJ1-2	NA	CASSLGKAGYTF	TGTGCCAGCAGCTTGGGCAAGGCTGGCTACACCTTC
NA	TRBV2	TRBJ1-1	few	CASSGGWGRDTEAFF	TGTGCCAGCAGTGGGGGTTGGGGCAGGGACACTGAAGCTTTCTTT
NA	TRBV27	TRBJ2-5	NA	CASSLSPGPRGETQYF	TGTGCCAGCAGTTTATCTCCCGGGCCCAGAGGGGAGACCCAGTACTTC
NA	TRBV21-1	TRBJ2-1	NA	CASSKVRQGVQFF	TGTGCCAGCAGCAAAGTTCGTCAGGGCGTGCAGTTCTTC
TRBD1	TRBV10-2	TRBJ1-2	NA	CASGGTGENYGYTF	TGCGCCAGCGGGGGGACAGGGGAGAACTATGGCTACACCTTC
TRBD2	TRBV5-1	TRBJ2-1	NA	CASSLGASGRYNEQFF	TGCGCCAGCAGCTTGGGGGCTAGCGGGAGATACAATGAGCAGTTCTTC
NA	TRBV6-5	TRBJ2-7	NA	CASSSRVEQYF	TGTGCCAGCAGTTCGCGCGTAGAGCAGTACTTC
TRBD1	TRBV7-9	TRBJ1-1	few	CASSSGTGMNTEAFF	TGTGCCAGCAGCTCGGGGACAGGAATGAACACTGAAGCTTTCTTT
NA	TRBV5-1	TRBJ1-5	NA	CASSLIDPNNQPQHF	TGCGCCAGCAGCCTTATAGATCCGAACAATCAGCCCCAGCATTTT
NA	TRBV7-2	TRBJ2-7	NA	CASSFAASYEQYF	TGTGCCAGCAGCTTTGCAGCCTCCTACGAGCAGTACTTC
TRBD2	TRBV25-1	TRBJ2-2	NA	CASRRAGADTGELFF	TGTGCTAGCAGGAGAGCGGGAGCGGACACCGGGGAGCTGTTTTTT
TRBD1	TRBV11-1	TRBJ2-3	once	CASSLGQGRTDTQYF	TGTGCCAGCAGCTTAGGACAGGGCCGGACAGATACGCAGTATTTT
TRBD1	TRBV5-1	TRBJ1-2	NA	CASGSGTAPGYTF	TGCGCCAGCGGCTCCGGGACAGCGCCGGGCTACACCTTC
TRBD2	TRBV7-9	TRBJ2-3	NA	CASSGGLAGDTDTQYF	TGTGCCAGCAGTGGGGGACTAGCGGGAGACACAGATACGCAGTATTTT
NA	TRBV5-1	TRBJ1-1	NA	CASSRVLNTEAFF	TGCGCCAGCAGCCGGGTGCTAAACACTGAAGCTTTCTTT
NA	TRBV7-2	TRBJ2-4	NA	CASSLRDKGTYPKNIQYF	TGTGCCAGCAGCTTACGGGACAAGGGAACCTATCCCAAAAACATTCAGTACTTC
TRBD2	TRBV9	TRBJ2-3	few	CASSAGTSRGTQYF	TGTGCCAGCAGCGCCGGGACTAGTAGGGGTACGCAGTATTTT